This TCR beta chain comes out of a study of a mutant IDH1 vaccine in newly diagnosed glioma. Study context: Vaccinations, eight in total, occurred in weeks 1, 3, 5, 7, 11, 15, 19, 23. Initiation of the vaccine course occurred 4-6 weeks after radiotherapy alone, or alongside temozolomide cycles.

This CDR3 comprises 13 residues. Trimming took 7 bases from V and 5 from J; bases not matched to a gene: 6. The V gene's germline CDR1 is SGHRS and CDR2 YFSETQ. The repertoire was sequenced with immunoSEQ multiplex PCR; TCRdb's copy has only in-frame clones and lacks some. The sample has about 43,000 clones; approximately 84% are singletons. Time point in this sample: week 23, last vaccination. Doses comprised 300 ug of mutant IDH1 20-mer peptide each, plus topical imiquimod. Donors' newly diagnosed IDH1-mutant WHO grade 3 or 4 astrocytomas lacked nuclear ATRX. Concerning this clone: The antigen is undetermined.

This specimen was PBMCs, taken from a glioma patient whose treatment included an IDH1 peptide vaccine. The chain combines TRBV5-1 with TRBJ1-1; TRBD1 agrees at 9 bases. The clonotype was recovered from a woman between 18 and 30 years old with glioma. Some clones in this sample may be carry-over from other donors' samples. Here the CDR3 DNA reads TGCGCCAGCGGACAGGGGCCGAGGACTGAAGCTTTCTTT. It specifies CASGQGPRTEAFF.